These 14 T cell receptor beta chains were all obtained from the same sample, sequenced in a study of shared clonotypes between healthy human individuals. Generated by immunoSEQ multiplex PCR, the TCRdb table keeps only in-frame clones and is missing some. The sample yields approximately 2.3 million clones, 93% seen once. Sequenced: naive CD4+ T cells from PBMCs. Subset indicated: CD45RA+ positively selected. Receptors originate from a man between 18 and 35 years old in good health. Some clones in this sample may be carry-over from other donors' samples.

In this sample, this clone turned up once. V and J are TRBV2 and TRBJ1-4; D may be TRBD1 (5 bases). The germline CDR1 and CDR2 sequences are SNHLY and FYNNEI. The CDR3 contains 18 residues. Trimming took off 7 bases at V and 2 bases at J, with 23 bases between the two ends. Here the CDR3 DNA reads TGTGCCAGCATTTCCTTCCGGGGGGTGTTAGGGACTAATGAAAAACTGTTTTTT. Translating it yields CASISFRGVLGTNEKLFF.

The V call is TRBV5-8, the J call TRBJ2-3; tentatively, D is TRBD1 (5 bases). The CDR3 loop spans 14 amino acids. V was shortened by 1 base and J by 1 base, with 7 bases between the two germline ends. The germline V gene has CDR1 SGHTS and CDR2 YDEGEE. The chain's CDR3 is CASSLRRGTDTQYF. CDR3 nucleotides: TGTGCCAGCAGCTTGCGCAGGGGCACAGATACGCAGTATTTT.

In this sample, this clone turned up once. The sample carries other DNA sequences with the same CDR3. The genes are TRBV20-1 and TRBJ2-3, with TRBD1 matching over 8 bases. The CDR3 is 11 residues long. Germline V lookup: CDR1 DFQATT, CDR2 SNEGSKA (reference sequence). Losses at the gene ends were 8 bases for V and 6 bases for J; bases not matched to a gene: 4. CDR3 coding DNA: TGCAGTACGAACAGGGGGGATACGCAGTATTTT. This sequence encodes CSTNRGDTQYF.

The chain is built from TRBV6-5 and TRBJ1-3; the D gene is possibly TRBD1 (5 bases). Germline V gives CDR1 MNHEY, CDR2 SVGAGI. V was cut by 2 bases and J by 0 bases, with 11 bases left in between. The CDR3 has 16 residues. The CDR3 spells CASSYGSGTSGNTIYF. CDR3 nucleotide sequence: TGTGCCAGCAGTTACGGGTCAGGGACCTCTGGAAACACCATATATTTT.

CDR3 protein: CASTVTSGGTGEQFF. The CDR3 bases are TGCGCCAGCACAGTTACTAGTGGAGGTACGGGGGAGCAGTTCTTC. The chain employs TRBV5-1 and TRBJ2-1, with D possibly being TRBD2 (5 bases). Trimming took off 6 bases at V and 10 bases at J, with 23 bases between the two ends. CDR3 length equals 15 residues. The germline V gene has CDR1 SGHRS and CDR2 YFSETQ.

This chain uses TRBV15 with TRBJ2-5; 9 bases are a match to TRBD2. Germline V gene sequence: CDR1 LNHNV, CDR2 YYDKDF (reference sequence). V dropped 0 bases and J dropped 0; count of bases not matched to a gene: 11. The CDR3 is 19 residues long. CDR3 loop: CATSRDPTLAGPNQETQYF. The CDR3 DNA sequence: TGTGCCACCAGCAGAGATCCGACACTAGCGGGCCCAAACCAAGAGACCCAGTACTTC.

V gene TRBV2 combines with J gene TRBJ2-1; no clear D. The CDR3 covers 13 residues. The V gene lost 6 bases and the J gene lost 5 bases, with 11 bases spanning the gap. Germline-derived CDR1 and CDR2 are SNHLY and FYNNEI. For the CDR3, the DNA is TGTGCCAGCAGCCTCTGGGGTGACAATGAGCAGTTCTTC. Amino acids: CASSLWGDNEQFF. The full variable domain, with the rest looked up from reference TRBV2 and TRBJ2-1, is EPEVTQTPSHQVTQMGQEVILRCVPISNHLYFYWYRQILGQKVEFLVSFYNNEISEKSEIFDDQFSVERPDGSNFTLKIRSTKLEDSAMYFCASSLWGDNEQFFGPGTRLTVL.

The chain uses TRBV5-1 and TRBJ2-7, with TRBD2 matching 10 bases. The CDR3 contains 14 residues. Trimming removed 6 bases from V and 1 base from J; junction bases left unmatched: 4. Looked up from germline, CDR1 is SGHRS and CDR2 is YFSETQ. The CDR3 nucleotides are TGCGCCAGCACGAGCGGGAGGGGTTCCTACGAGCAGTACTTC. This encodes CASTSGRGSYEQYF.

The chain carries TRBV29-1 and TRBJ2-7; D not certain. The CDR3 sequence is 15 residues long. Trimming took 4 bases from V and 1 from J, leaving 17 bases between them. Germline V CDR1 and CDR2: SQVTM, ANQGSEA. The CDR3 DNA is TGCAGCGTTGCCGCGGACGGCTACACTTCCTACGAGCAGTACTTC. Protein product: CSVAADGYTSYEQYF.

A few counts support this clone. The chain employs TRBV2 and TRBJ1-1, with D possibly TRBD1 on 5 matching bases. Per germline, CDR1 SNHLY and CDR2 FYNNEI. CDR3 length equals 14 residues. The V end was cut by 1 base, the J end by 5 bases, with 11 bases between. The CDR3 is CASSEGRGTTEAFF. The CDR3 region has the DNA TGTGCCAGCAGTGAAGGGAGAGGGACGACTGAAGCTTTCTTT.

The J gene is TRBJ2-1, the V gene TRBV10-2, with 11 bases aligning to TRBD2. V shed 7 bases and J 10 bases; nucleotides not matched to a gene: 6. The CDR3 consists of 13 residues. The germline V gene encodes CDR1 WSHSY and CDR2 SAAADI. CDR3 protein: CASKLAGVEEQFF. The CDR3 DNA sequence: TGCGCCAGCAAACTAGCGGGAGTAGAAGAGCAGTTCTTC.

The gene calls are TRBV2 and TRBJ1-5; D might be TRBD1 (5 bases). There are 13 residues in the CDR3. The V gene lost 6 bases and the J gene lost 2 bases, with 8 bases spanning the gap. Germline V lookup: CDR1 SNHLY, CDR2 FYNNEI. The CDR3 spells CASRGGGNQPQHF. CDR3 DNA: TGTGCCAGCAGGGGAGGGGGCAATCAGCCCCAGCATTTT.

This chain uses TRBV29-1 with TRBJ1-3; no definite D call. Germline lookup yields CDR1 SQVTM and CDR2 ANQGSEA. The CDR3 extends over 13 amino acids. Trimming removed 2 bases from V and 0 bases from J, with 5 bases in between. The CDR3 is CSVERHSGNTIYF. The CDR3 DNA is TGCAGCGTTGAACGGCACTCTGGAAACACCATATATTTT.

A single count supports this clone. The identical CDR3 is also encoded by other nucleotide sequences in the sample. The chain's CDR3 is CASSRDRGTEAFF. The CDR3 DNA follows: TGTGCCAGCAGCCGGGACAGGGGGACTGAAGCTTTCTTT. The chain has TRBV7-2 and TRBJ1-1; 11 bases line up with TRBD1. The ends lost 5 bases at V and 5 bases at J; junction bases unmatched: 1. This CDR3 has 13 residues. Per the germline V gene, CDR1 is SGHTA and CDR2 is FQGNSA.